A single sample gave rise to the 27 T cell receptor beta chains below, sequenced in a study of CD8 T cells in Susac syndrome. Random hexamers served to reverse transcribe roughly 0.45 to 1 ug RNA. Each CDR3 protein gets one entry after TCRdb re-called the immunoSEQ multiplex PCR reads with MiXCR. The data contain about 200,000 distinct CDR3 sequences, over 75% of them seen just once; the ten biggest clones take up approximately 0.09%. The sequenced material came from CD4+ T cells from PBMCs. The receptors here all came from a human donor with Susac syndrome.

This rearrangement joins TRBV5-4 to TRBJ2-7; TRBD2 is a possible D gene (6 bases). The CDR3 is 14 amino acids. With 4 bases removed from V and 3 bases from J, the gap between germline ends came to 14 bases. Germline V lookup: CDR1 SGHNT, CDR2 YYREEE (reference sequence). CDR3 in DNA: TGTGCCAGCAGCCCCCGGAGGGGAGTCTACGAGCAGTACTTC. This sequence encodes CASSPRRGVYEQYF.

This clonotype was found once. V is TRBV19 and J is TRBJ2-7; 11 bases line up with TRBD1. Germline V CDR1 and CDR2: LNHDA, SQIVND (reference sequence). This CDR3 spans 15 amino acids. The V segment lost 6 bases and the J segment 3 bases; nucleotides outside the gene matches: 7. CDR3 amino acids: CASRDGQGAIYEQYF. CDR3 DNA: TGTGCCAGTAGAGACGGACAGGGGGCTATCTACGAGCAGTACTTC.

This clonotype was seen a handful of times. The junction does not match germline at one end; this may be a read error. The V gene is TRBV5-1, the J gene TRBJ2-3; D is tentatively TRBD1 or TRBD2 (5 bases each). The germline V gene has CDR1 SGHRS and CDR2 YFSETQ. This CDR3 spans 13 amino acids. Here the CDR3 DNA reads TGTGCCAGCAGTTTGGGGGGCACAGATACGCAGTATTTT. Its protein product is CASSLGGTDTQYF.

The genes are TRBV20-1 and TRBJ2-7; 9 positions match TRBD2. Trimming removed 5 bases from V and 3 bases from J; junction bases left unmatched: 11. The length of the CDR3 is 15 residues. Germline values: CDR1 DFQATT, CDR2 SNEGSKA (reference sequence). The CDR3 loop is CSASAPVAGVYEQYF. The CDR3 coding sequence is TGCAGTGCTTCCGCCCCCGTAGCGGGAGTCTACGAGCAGTACTTC.

CDR3 in DNA: TGCAGTGCTAAAGAACAGGGGGCTCACACTGAAGCTTTCTTT. It translates to CSAKEQGAHTEAFF. The V gene is TRBV20-1, the J gene TRBJ1-1; 9 positions agree with TRBD1. After removal of 4 bases from V and 3 bases from J, the junction contained 6 bases not matched to a gene. Germline values: CDR1 DFQATT, CDR2 SNEGSKA (reference sequence). The CDR3 extends over 14 amino acids.

V and J are TRBV6-5 and TRBJ2-1; D possibly corresponds to TRBD2 (5 bases). Germline assignment: CDR1 MNHEY and CDR2 SVGAGI. There are 13 residues in the CDR3. V shed 6 bases and J shed 9 bases, with 15 bases lying between them. In DNA, the CDR3 is TGTGCCAGCAGGCTTAGGAGGAACGGTGAGCAGTTCTTC. It is translated as CASRLRRNGEQFF.

The chain employs TRBV6-5 and TRBJ2-7; D is uncertain. Germline CDR1 MNHEY, CDR2 SVGAGI. V was clipped by 5 bases and J by 4 bases, with 12 bases between them. This CDR3 has 13 residues. The CDR3 sequence: CASSPTAAYEQYF. Here the CDR3 DNA reads TGTGCCAGCAGTCCGACTGCCGCTTACGAGCAGTACTTC.

This clonotype was picked up one time. The genes are TRBV7-2 and TRBJ1-5; D is unresolved. This CDR3 has 15 amino acids. V dropped 1 base and J dropped 7 bases, with 14 bases sitting between them. Germline V gene data show CDR1 as SGHTA and CDR2 as FQGNSA. The CDR3 reads CASSLGEASAQPQHF. Written as DNA, the CDR3 is TGTGCCAGCAGCTTAGGGGAGGCTAGCGCCCAGCCCCAGCATTTT.

The chain is built from TRBV19 and TRBJ1-5; 10 bases map to TRBD1. This CDR3 comprises 13 residues. CDR1 and CDR2 from the germline V gene are LNHDA and SQIVND (reference sequence). The ends lost 9 bases at V and 7 bases at J; junction bases unmatched: 6. The CDR3 region is CASGQGVRQPQHF. The CDR3 nucleotides are TGTGCCAGCGGACAGGGGGTTCGGCAGCCCCAGCATTTT. The full variable domain, in which reference TRBV19 and TRBJ1-5 provide the parts outside the CDR3, is DGGITQSPKYLFRKEGQNVTLSCEQNLNHDAMYWYRQDPGQGLRLIYYSQIVNDFQKGDIAEGYSVSREKKESFPLTVTSAQKNPTAFYLCASGQGVRQPQHFGDGTRLSIL.

V gene TRBV10-2 combines with J gene TRBJ2-7, with D perhaps being TRBD1 or TRBD2 (5 bases each). V lost 6 bases and J 3 bases, leaving 12 bases between the germline ends. The CDR3 contains 13 residues. Per germline, CDR1 WSHSY and CDR2 SAAADI. The CDR3 region is CASRGVGIYEQYF. The CDR3 DNA reads as TGCGCCAGCAGGGGGGTAGGAATCTACGAGCAGTACTTC.

The chain couples TRBV5-1 to TRBJ2-6; tentative D call: TRBD1 (6 bases). CDR1 is SGHRS, CDR2 YFSETQ, per germline. Trimming removed 0 bases at V and 2 bases at J, with 15 bases between. This CDR3 comprises 18 residues. The CDR3 loop reads CASSLGQVSKPGANVLTF. The CDR3 DNA reads as TGCGCCAGCAGCTTGGGACAGGTCTCGAAACCTGGGGCCAACGTCCTGACTTTC.

DNA of the CDR3: TGTGCCAGCAGCGTAGACAGGGGGCACCCTGGAAACACCATATATTTT. This sequence encodes CASSVDRGHPGNTIYF. The chain carries TRBV7-6 and TRBJ1-3; 10 positions agree with TRBD1. Germline CDR1 is SGHVS and CDR2 is FNYEAQ. This CDR3 region has 16 residues. The V gene end was trimmed by 5 bases and the J gene end by 2 bases; junction bases not matched to a gene: 6.

The chain is built from TRBV6-1 and TRBJ2-3; 11 bases align to TRBD2. The CDR3 length is 18 residues. Germline CDR1 is MNHNS and CDR2 is SASEGT. The trim removed 6 bases at V and 5 bases at J, leaving 16 bases unmatched. The CDR3 loop is CASSQSLAGGGGRDTQYF. The DNA for the CDR3 is TGTGCCAGCAGCCAGTCTCTAGCGGGGGGAGGGGGGAGAGATACGCAGTATTTT.

This clonotype was observed a handful of times. V is TRBV19 and J is TRBJ1-2; 7 bases match TRBD1. This CDR3 comprises 15 residues. Germline V gene lookup returns CDR1 LNHDA and CDR2 SQIVND (reference sequence). Trimming at V came to 6 bases and at J to 2 bases, leaving 9 bases not matched to a gene. CDR3 nucleotides: TGTGCCAGTAGCAGAACGACAGGGACCAACTATGGCTACACCTTC. Its translation is CASSRTTGTNYGYTF.

The chain carries TRBV6-5 and TRBJ1-1, with a tentative D call TRBD1 (5 bases). Germline lookup yields CDR1 MNHEY and CDR2 SVGAGI. The V end lost 6 bases, the J end lost 4 bases, and 15 bases lay between the germline ends. The CDR3 is 14 residues long. CDR3 DNA sequence: TGTGCCAGCAGCCTCCAGGGAATTGGCACTGAAGCTTTCTTT. Its protein is CASSLQGIGTEAFF.

This chain links TRBV27 with TRBJ2-2; no clear D gene. The V gene's germline CDR1 is MNHEY and CDR2 SMNVEV (reference sequence). V was clipped by 2 bases and J by 7 bases, with 11 bases between them. The CDR3 covers 14 residues. The CDR3 sequence: CASSLENGGGELFF. The CDR3 region has the DNA TGTGCCAGCAGTTTAGAGAATGGTGGCGGGGAGCTGTTTTTT.

The chain employs TRBV5-1 and TRBJ2-1; 8 bases match TRBD2. This CDR3 contains 15 residues. Trimming removed 5 bases from V and 5 bases from J; junction bases left unmatched: 9. From germline, CDR1 is SGHRS and CDR2 YFSETQ. The CDR3 is CASSLSGSPHNEQFF. In nucleotides, the CDR3 is TGCGCCAGCAGTTTGAGCGGGAGTCCCCACAATGAGCAGTTCTTC. Filled out from reference TRBV5-1 and TRBJ2-1, the complete variable domain reads KAGVTQTPRYLIKTRGQQVTLSCSPISGHRSVSWYQQTPGQGLQFLFEYFSETQRNKGNFPGRFSGRQFSNSRSEMNVSTLELGDSALYLCASSLSGSPHNEQFFGPGTRLTVL.

V is TRBV5-1 and J is TRBJ2-5; D possibly corresponds to TRBD2 (6 bases). The V gene's germline CDR1 is SGHRS and CDR2 YFSETQ. The CDR3 has 14 residues. V was clipped by 4 bases and J by 5 bases, with 15 bases between them. CDR3 bases: TGCGCCAGCAGCGGGAATAGCGGTACGGAGACCCAGTACTTC. This sequence encodes CASSGNSGTETQYF.

The chain combines TRBV28 with TRBJ1-2; the D gene is possibly TRBD1 (5 bases). Germline CDR1 MDHEN, CDR2 SYDVKM. V gave up 6 bases and J gave up 6 bases, with 26 bases separating them. CDR3 length: 17 amino acids. CDR3 nucleotide sequence: TGTGCCAGCAGCACCCCCTTTTCGGGGCCGCCCGGGGATGGCTACACCTTC. Translating it yields CASSTPFSGPPGDGYTF.

The gene calls are TRBV9 and TRBJ2-2; 7 bases fit TRBD1. Germline values: CDR1 SGDLS, CDR2 YYNGEE. This CDR3 has 16 amino acids. V was pared by 6 bases and J by 4 bases, with 12 bases of the junction left unmatched. CDR3 coding DNA: TGTGCCAGCACCATGACAGGGAGTGGGGCCACCGGGGAGCTGTTTTTT. Encoded protein: CASTMTGSGATGELFF.

This clonotype was observed a single time. The chain recombines TRBV5-1 with TRBJ2-5; TRBD2 might be the D (6 bases). The CDR3 consists of 13 residues. V lost 5 bases and J 4 bases, leaving 12 bases between the germline ends. Germline V gene sequence: CDR1 SGHRS, CDR2 YFSETQ. The CDR3, as DNA: TGCGCCAGCAGAGGAGGGTGGAGAGAGACCCAGTACTTC. Translation: CASRGGWRETQYF.

A single count supports this clonotype. The rearrangement joins TRBV29-1 to TRBJ1-4; 9 bases are shared with TRBD1. Germline V CDR1 and CDR2: SQVTM, ANQGSEA. The CDR3 spans 13 residues. V trimming: 1 base; J trimming: 10 bases; junction bases outside the gene matches: 4. CDR3 nucleotide sequence: TGCAGCGTTGAAGCGACAGGGGGTGGAAAACTGTTTTTT. It codes for CSVEATGGGKLFF.

The J gene is TRBJ2-7, the V gene TRBV9; 8 bases map to TRBD1. V shed 4 bases, J shed 7 bases, and the junction held 13 bases outside the gene matches. This CDR3 contains 15 residues. Per the germline V gene, CDR1 is SGDLS and CDR2 is YYNGEE. The CDR3 sequence: CASSPMGQAGLEQYF. The CDR3 bases are TGTGCCAGCAGCCCGATGGGACAGGCGGGATTGGAGCAGTACTTC.

The chain joins TRBV4-1 to TRBJ1-1, with TRBD1 as a possible D gene (5 bases). Germline CDR1 is MGHRA and CDR2 is YSYEKL. V was cut by 6 bases and J by 4 bases, with 15 bases left in between. This CDR3 is built from 14 residues. The CDR3 region has the DNA TGCGCCAGCAGACCGGGGGACGCGGGCACTGAAGCTTTCTTT. Encoded protein: CASRPGDAGTEAFF.

The CDR3 bases are TGTGCCTGGAGCGGGGCCTTTCTGGCTGAGCAGTACTTC. Translated: CAWSGAFLAEQYF. The rearrangement links TRBV30 to TRBJ2-7, with D perhaps matching TRBD1 or TRBD2 (5 bases each). The germline CDR1 and CDR2 sequences are GTSNPN and SVGIG (reference sequence). Deletions cut 3 bases from V and 7 bases from J, with 16 bases between. The length of the CDR3 is 13 residues.

The V call is TRBV5-6, the J call TRBJ2-5; TRBD1 aligns across 7 bases. CDR1 SGHDT and CDR2 YYEEEE come from the germline V gene. The CDR3 is 13 amino acids. The trim removed 2 bases at V and 4 bases at J, leaving 2 bases unmatched. DNA of the CDR3: TGTGCCAGCAGCTTTAACAGGGGAGAGACCCAGTACTTC. It yields the protein CASSFNRGETQYF.

This sequence joins TRBV14 and TRBJ2-2, with D unresolved. The germline V gene encodes CDR1 SGHDN and CDR2 FVKESK. This CDR3 is built from 14 residues. V gave up 1 base and J gave up 1 base, with 4 bases separating them. CDR3 coding DNA: TGTGCCAGCAGCCAAGTGGTGAACACCGGGGAGCTGTTTTTT. Protein product: CASSQVVNTGELFF.